This is a list of T cell receptor beta chains from one sample in a study of cytomegalovirus exposure and HLA in healthy donors. The protocol was immunoSEQ multiplex PCR, while the TCRdb copy is restricted to in-frame clones and leaves out a portion. The top ten clones hold about 4.3% of a sample with about 170,000 clones, approximately 84% of them seen once. The sequencing input was PBMCs. The source of these receptors is a woman aged 50 to 60 in good health and CMV-seropositive. The CDR3 runs from the conserved cysteine through the conserved F or W. D genes are given only for firm matches. Clone size is stated in some rows and not others, as once, few, many or a class when expanded.

V gene	D gene	clone size	J gene	CDR3 protein	CDR3 DNA
TRBV15	TRBD1	NA	TRBJ1-5	CATTGTGWNQPQHF	TGTGCCACCACCGGGACAGGGTGGAATCAGCCCCAGCATTTT
TRBV19	TRBD1	NA	TRBJ1-4	CASTKGAPDEKLFF	TGTGCCAGTACCAAGGGGGCGCCTGATGAAAAACTGTTTTTT
TRBV5-1	TRBD2	NA	TRBJ2-5	CASRLAGGEETQYF	TGCGCCAGTAGACTAGCGGGAGGGGAAGAGACCCAGTACTTC
TRBV30	NA	few	TRBJ1-1	CAWGGGPTEAFF	TGTGCCTGGGGCGGGGGGCCCACTGAAGCTTTCTTT
TRBV9	NA	NA	TRBJ2-7	CASSVDGRREEQYF	TGTGCCAGCAGCGTAGATGGGAGACGTGAGGAGCAGTACTTC
TRBV2	TRBD1	NA	TRBJ2-5	CASSPDRGQETQYF	TGTGCCAGCAGTCCGGACAGGGGGCAAGAGACCCAGTACTTC
TRBV19	NA	NA	TRBJ2-6	CASSTVTGSASGANVLTF	TGTGCCAGTAGTACAGTAACAGGGTCTGCCTCTGGGGCCAACGTCCTGACTTTC
TRBV28	NA	few	TRBJ1-2	CASRPPGWGGYTF	TGTGCCAGCAGGCCCCCGGGGTGGGGAGGCTACACCTTC
TRBV11-2	NA	few	TRBJ1-3	CASHPEALRNTIYF	TGTGCCTCCCATCCTGAAGCCTTAAGAAACACCATATATTTT
TRBV10-3	TRBD1	NA	TRBJ2-3	CAATGGTVTDTQYF	TGTGCCGCTACAGGGGGGACCGTCACAGATACGCAGTATTTT
TRBV6-5	TRBD1	NA	TRBJ1-2	CASRPGQGIHGYTF	TGTGCCAGTCGTCCGGGACAGGGTATCCATGGCTACACCTTC
TRBV30	NA	NA	TRBJ1-5	CAWSVSGTFNQPQHF	TGTGCCTGGAGTGTTTCTGGGACATTTAATCAGCCCCAGCATTTT
TRBV7-9	TRBD2	NA	TRBJ2-1	CASSTLGLAGIYNEQFF	TGTGCCAGCAGCACCTTAGGACTAGCGGGGATATACAATGAGCAGTTCTTC
TRBV5-4	NA	NA	TRBJ2-5	CASSLVGGEETQYF	TGTGCCAGCAGCCTGGTGGGCGGGGAAGAGACCCAGTACTTC
TRBV11-3	TRBD1	NA	TRBJ2-2	CASSLGRRQGTGELFF	TGTGCCAGCAGCTTAGGGAGGAGACAGGGGACCGGGGAGCTGTTTTTT
TRBV9	TRBD1	NA	TRBJ1-1	CASSATQGETEAFF	TGTGCCAGCAGCGCAACACAGGGGGAGACTGAAGCTTTCTTT
TRBV4-2	NA	NA	TRBJ1-2	CASSPGVREGGYTF	TGTGCCAGCAGCCCTGGGGTCCGCGAGGGTGGCTACACCTTC
TRBV9	NA	NA	TRBJ2-1	CASSEGLPSSYNEQFF	TGTGCCAGCAGCGAAGGACTGCCCAGCTCCTACAATGAGCAGTTCTTC
TRBV16	NA	NA	TRBJ1-2	CASSQSTARVDYGYTF	TGTGCCAGCAGCCAATCGACGGCCAGGGTGGACTATGGCTACACCTTC
TRBV7-2	TRBD1	NA	TRBJ1-1	CASSQTGAEGTEAFF	TGTGCCAGCAGCCAGACAGGGGCCGAGGGCACTGAAGCTTTCTTT
TRBV15	NA	NA	TRBJ2-7	CATSSTGTSSYEQYF	TGTGCCACCAGCAGTACAGGGACCTCGTCCTACGAGCAGTACTTC
TRBV7-9	TRBD1	NA	TRBJ2-7	CASSLGQGLPYEQYF	TGTGCCAGCAGCTTGGGACAGGGACTTCCCTACGAGCAGTACTTC
TRBV4-2	TRBD2	NA	TRBJ2-7	CASTRGGADYEQYF	TGTGCCAGCACCCGGGGGGGGGCGGACTACGAGCAGTACTTC
TRBV2	NA	NA	TRBJ2-7	CASKARLYEQYF	TGTGCCAGTAAGGCCAGACTGTACGAGCAGTACTTC
TRBV7-2	TRBD1	NA	TRBJ2-7	CASSLAGQGEAPRYYEQYF	TGTGCCAGCAGCTTAGCGGGACAGGGGGAGGCCCCCAGATACTACGAGCAGTACTTC
TRBV7-2	NA	once	TRBJ1-2	CASSKGQSYGYTF	TGTGCCAGCTCGAAGGGGCAGTCGTATGGCTACACCTTC
TRBV5-6	NA	NA	TRBJ2-7	CASSLGRGPSYEQYF	TGTGCCAGCAGCTTGGGAAGGGGTCCCTCCTACGAGCAGTACTTC
TRBV30	NA	NA	TRBJ1-1	CAWTGWNTEAFF	TGTGCCTGGACGGGATGGAACACTGAAGCTTTCTTT
TRBV5-4	NA	once	TRBJ1-2	CASSLLGRPSGYTF	TGTGCCAGCAGCTTGCTCGGCAGGCCGAGTGGCTACACCTTC
TRBV28	NA	few	TRBJ1-2	CASSLALRTNYGYTF	TGTGCCAGCAGTTTAGCCCTGAGGACAAACTATGGCTACACCTTC
TRBV11-2	TRBD2	NA	TRBJ2-3	CASSLSGGAGNTQYF	TGTGCCAGCAGCCTTAGCGGGGGGGCCGGAAATACGCAGTATTTT
TRBV7-9	TRBD1	NA	TRBJ2-1	CASTEFRGQGSNEQFF	TGTGCCAGCACCGAATTCCGGGGACAGGGATCCAATGAGCAGTTCTTC
TRBV5-1	NA	few	TRBJ2-7	CASSLATAYEQYF	TGCGCCAGCAGCTTGGCCACGGCCTACGAGCAGTACTTC
TRBV19	NA	NA	TRBJ1-2	CASSIATVYGYTF	TGTGCCAGTAGTATAGCAACTGTTTATGGCTACACCTTC
TRBV5-1	NA	NA	TRBJ2-7	CASSDGQPQLDEQYF	TGCGCCAGCAGCGACGGACAGCCCCAATTGGACGAGCAGTACTTC
TRBV19	NA	NA	TRBJ1-2	CASTRDTNYGYTF	TGTGCCAGCACACGGGACACTAACTATGGCTACACCTTC
TRBV4-3	TRBD2	few	TRBJ2-2	CASSQDTGGTGELFF	TGCGCCAGCAGCCAAGATACGGGGGGGACCGGGGAGCTGTTTTTT
TRBV5-4	TRBD2	NA	TRBJ2-5	CASSFKTSGRETQYF	TGTGCCAGCAGCTTCAAGACTAGCGGGAGAGAGACCCAGTACTTC
TRBV7-9	NA	NA	TRBJ2-7	CASSPGLYEQYF	TGTGCCAGCAGCCCAGGACTTTACGAGCAGTACTTC
TRBV19	NA	NA	TRBJ2-1	CASSIKIADEQFF	TGTGCCAGTAGTATCAAGATAGCTGATGAGCAGTTCTTC
TRBV30	TRBD1	NA	TRBJ1-4	CAWATGTGDEKLFF	TGTGCCTGGGCAACCGGGACAGGGGACGAAAAACTGTTTTTT
TRBV5-5	TRBD2	NA	TRBJ2-3	CASSSGNPAPDTQYF	TGTGCCAGCAGCAGCGGGAATCCCGCCCCAGATACGCAGTATTTT
TRBV4-1	TRBD2	NA	TRBJ2-5	CASSQGSSTSGIETQYF	TGCGCCAGCAGCCAAGGTTCTAGCACTAGCGGGATTGAGACCCAGTACTTC
TRBV6-6	NA	once	TRBJ2-2	CASSWRGQNTGELFF	TGTGCCAGCAGTTGGCGGGGCCAGAACACCGGGGAGCTGTTTTTT
TRBV7-3	NA	NA	TRBJ2-3	CASRLGGRPTDTQYF	TGTGCCAGCAGACTCGGGGGTAGGCCCACAGATACGCAGTATTTT
TRBV6-1	NA	NA	TRBJ2-5	CASTPPGARETQYF	TGTGCCAGCACCCCGCCAGGGGCCAGAGAGACCCAGTACTTC
TRBV5-1	TRBD2	NA	TRBJ2-1	CASSVDREGNEQFF	TGCGCCAGCAGCGTCGACCGGGAGGGGAATGAGCAGTTCTTC
TRBV5-1	NA	once	TRBJ2-1	CASTPTSSSNEQFF	TGCGCCAGCACCCCGACTAGTTCTAGCAATGAGCAGTTCTTC
TRBV19	TRBD1	few	TRBJ2-7	CASSILGGWTGVTEQYF	TGTGCCAGTAGTATATTGGGGGGATGGACAGGGGTAACCGAGCAGTACTTC
TRBV19	TRBD1	NA	TRBJ2-7	CASSMKTGTGNYEQYF	TGTGCCAGTAGTATGAAAACCGGGACAGGTAACTACGAGCAGTACTTC
TRBV5-5	NA	NA	TRBJ1-2	CASSLVLQGTTF	TGTGCCAGCAGCTTGGTACTACAGGGAACCACCTTC
TRBV10-3	NA	once	TRBJ2-7	CAISGTSYEQYF	TGTGCCATCAGTGGTACTTCCTACGAGCAGTACTTC
TRBV10-3	NA	NA	TRBJ1-6	CAISEGGPLHF	TGTGCCATCAGTGAAGGGGGTCCCCTCCACTTT
TRBV5-1	NA	once	TRBJ1-3	CASSWTPPGSSANTIYF	TGCGCCAGCAGCTGGACACCCCCCGGGAGCAGTGCAAACACCATATATTTT
TRBV11-2	TRBD1	NA	TRBJ2-7	CASSLDRGLARASYEQYF	TGTGCCAGCAGCTTAGATAGGGGGCTCGCCAGGGCCTCCTACGAGCAGTACTTC
TRBV9	TRBD2	NA	TRBJ2-1	CASSGRLAGTSYNEQFF	TGTGCCAGCAGCGGTAGACTAGCGGGGACCTCCTACAATGAGCAGTTCTTC